The next 27 T cell receptor beta chains were all read from a single sample in a study of blood T cell repertoires in COVID-19. The method was immunoSEQ multiplex PCR; TCRdb's version includes in-frame clones alone and lacks a portion of them. The sample shows a few hundred thousand clones, roughly 90% of them seen only once. The sequencing input was peripheral blood. Receptors were obtained from a man aged 18 to 35 with active or convalescent COVID-19.

The rearrangement links TRBV18 to TRBJ2-1, with 7 nucleotides matching TRBD2. The CDR3 sequence is 18 residues long. The trim removed 3 bases at V and 1 base at J, leaving 12 bases unmatched. CDR1 and CDR2 from the germline V gene are KGHSH and LQKENI. CDR3 sequence (DNA): TGTGCCAGCTCACCGTTCGCCGAGCGGGGTGGTTCCTACAATGAGCAGTTCTTC. Its translation: CASSPFAERGGSYNEQFF. Full variable domain (outside the CDR3, taken from reference TRBV18 and TRBJ2-1): NAGVMQNPRHLVRRRGQEARLRCSPMKGHSHVYWYRQLPEEGLKFMVYLQKENIIDESGMPKERFSAEFPKEGPSILRIQQVVRGDSAAYFCASSPFAERGGSYNEQFFGPGTRLTVL.

V and J are TRBV7-2 and TRBJ2-7; weak D call: TRBD2 (7 bases). V lost 7 bases and J 2 bases, leaving 21 bases between the germline ends. The CDR3 is 16 amino acids. The V gene's germline CDR1 is SGHTA and CDR2 FQGNSA. The CDR3 loop reads CASKLLLAGAAYEQYF. For the CDR3, the DNA is TGTGCCAGCAAGCTCCTTCTGGCGGGGGCCGCCTACGAGCAGTACTTC.

The chain couples TRBV7-2 to TRBJ2-7; 8 bases map to TRBD1. Germline CDR1 reads SGHTA; CDR2 reads FQGNSA. V gave up 3 bases and J gave up 3 bases; unmatched junction bases: 4. The length of the CDR3 is 14 residues. The CDR3 sequence is CASSFSTGDYEQYF. The DNA of the CDR3 is TGTGCCAGCAGCTTTTCGACAGGGGACTACGAGCAGTACTTC.

The chain combines TRBV14 with TRBJ1-2; D is unclear. The V end lost 1 base, the J end lost 8 bases, and 17 bases lay between the germline ends. This CDR3 is built from 15 residues. Germline V lookup: CDR1 SGHDN, CDR2 FVKESK. The CDR3 region is CASSQVDTGSYGYTF. DNA of the CDR3: TGTGCCAGCAGCCAAGTAGATACGGGGAGTTACGGCTACACCTTC.

This clone showed up just once. V gene TRBV18 combines with J gene TRBJ1-2; TRBD1 might be the D (6 bases). The V gene lost 8 bases and the J gene lost 2 bases, with 15 bases spanning the gap. This CDR3 has 14 amino acids. CDR1 KGHSH and CDR2 LQKENI come from the germline V gene. The CDR3 spells CASSETGENYGYTF. The CDR3 coding sequence is TGTGCCAGCAGCGAGACAGGAGAGAACTATGGCTACACCTTC.

The V gene is TRBV9, the J gene TRBJ1-1; 9 nucleotides line up with TRBD1. The CDR3 totals 14 residues. Germline V CDR1 and CDR2: SGDLS, YYNGEE. J gave up 6 bases and V 3 bases, and 6 bases lay outside the gene matches. CDR3 nucleotide sequence: TGTGCCAGCAGCGCCGGGGGACAGGGCGCTGAAGCTTTCTTT. Translation gives CASSAGGQGAEAFF. The full variable domain, rest sourced from reference TRBV9 and TRBJ1-1, is DSGVTQTPKHLITATGQRVTLRCSPRSGDLSVYWYQQSLDQGLQFLIQYYNGEERAKGNILERFSAQQFPDLHSELNLSSLELGDSALYFCASSAGGQGAEAFFGQGTRLTVV.

The rearrangement joins TRBV7-2 to TRBJ2-1; D unresolved. The V and J ends lost 5 bases and 0 bases respectively, with 8 bases between them. CDR1 SGHTA and CDR2 FQGNSA come from the germline V gene. The CDR3 is 14 amino acids. This CDR3 is CASSPTGSYNEQFF. The CDR3 coding sequence is TGTGCCAGCAGCCCGACTGGCTCCTACAATGAGCAGTTCTTC.

This clone showed up just a few times. This chain uses TRBV5-1 with TRBJ2-5; perhaps TRBD1 as D (6 bases). CDR3 length: 14 residues. The V gene's germline CDR1 is SGHRS and CDR2 YFSETQ. Trimming stripped 0 bases from V and 2 bases from J, with 8 bases between. This CDR3 is CASSLAQGQETQYF. In DNA form, the CDR3 reads TGCGCCAGCAGCTTGGCACAGGGACAAGAGACCCAGTACTTC.

This clone appeared once. The chain has TRBV7-8 and TRBJ2-1, with 11 bases that match TRBD2. V trimming: 4 bases; J trimming: 4 bases; junction bases outside the gene matches: 9. The CDR3 spans 17 residues. The germline V gene encodes CDR1 SGHVS and CDR2 FQNEAQ. CDR3 sequence (DNA): TGTGCCAGCAGCTCGATTGGGTTAGCGGGAGGGTACAATGAGCAGTTCTTC. Protein product: CASSSIGLAGGYNEQFF.

The rearrangement uses TRBV2 and TRBJ2-7; possibly TRBD1 for D (6 bases). There are 14 residues in the CDR3. V was cut by 9 bases and J by 3 bases, with 18 bases left in between. CDR1 is SNHLY, CDR2 FYNNEI, per germline. CDR3 in amino acids: CASSQTGERYEQYF. In DNA, the CDR3 is TGTGCCAGTAGCCAGACAGGAGAACGCTACGAGCAGTACTTC.

The chain joins TRBV29-1 to TRBJ2-7; TRBD2 might be the D (6 bases). CDR3 size: 14 residues. The germline V gene has CDR1 SQVTM and CDR2 ANQGSEA. Trimming pared 4 bases from V and 3 bases from J, leaving 16 bases between. CDR3 bases: TGCAGCGTTGGTGGGACTTTGGGGGGCTACGAGCAGTACTTC. It is translated as CSVGGTLGGYEQYF.

The gene calls are TRBV7-8 and TRBJ1-5, with D unclear. Germline V gene data show CDR1 as SGHVS and CDR2 as FQNEAQ. The CDR3 runs to 14 residues. The V and J ends lost 1 base and 7 bases respectively, with 11 bases between them. The CDR3 spells CASSLVGGRQPQHF. The CDR3 region has the DNA TGTGCCAGCAGCTTAGTTGGAGGGAGGCAGCCCCAGCATTTT.

The V and J genes are TRBV7-2 and TRBJ2-1, with TRBD2 identical over 9 bases. CDR1 and CDR2 from the germline V gene are SGHTA and FQGNSA. The CDR3 runs to 14 residues. The J segment lost 8 bases and the V segment lost 2 bases, leaving 4 bases of the junction unmatched. CDR3 region: CASSLSGGRYEQFF. DNA for the CDR3: TGTGCCAGCAGCTTAAGCGGGGGGAGGTATGAGCAGTTCTTC. The complete variable domain, with remaining parts taken from reference TRBV7-2 and TRBJ2-1, reads GAGVSQSPSNKVTEKGKDVELRCDPISGHTALYWYRQSLGQGLEFLIYFQGNSAPDKSGLPSDRFSAERTGGSVSTLTIQRTQQEDSAVYLCASSLSGGRYEQFFGPGTRLTVL.

This clone was counted once. The chain employs TRBV5-5 and TRBJ2-7; D may be TRBD2 (5 bases). Trimming took off 4 bases at V and 2 bases at J, with 19 bases between the two ends. Germline-derived CDR1 and CDR2 are SGHKS and YYEKEE (reference sequence). CDR3 length equals 16 residues. CDR3 in amino acids: CASSQNPKEAPYEQYF. The CDR3 DNA is TGTGCCAGCAGCCAAAACCCCAAGGAGGCACCCTACGAGCAGTACTTC.

The chain uses TRBV12-5 and TRBJ2-1, with 13 bases matching TRBD2. CDR1 is LGHNT, CDR2 FRNRAP, per germline. V lost 5 bases and J lost 4; bases outside the gene matches: 2. The CDR3 is 15 residues long. The CDR3 region is CASGKGLAGYNEQFF. CDR3 coding DNA: TGTGCTAGTGGTAAGGGACTAGCGGGATACAATGAGCAGTTCTTC. The variable domain in full, with the rest retrieved from reference TRBV12-5 and TRBJ2-1, is DARVTQTPRHKVTEMGQEVTMRCQPILGHNTVFWYRQTMMQGLELLAYFRNRAPLDDSGMPKDRFSAEMPDATLATLKIQPSEPRDSAVYFCASGKGLAGYNEQFFGPGTRLTVL.

The V and J genes are TRBV25-1 and TRBJ2-7, with TRBD2 as a possible D gene (5 bases). CDR1 and CDR2 (germline): MGHDK, SYGVNS. Trimming took 2 bases from V and 1 from J, leaving 12 bases between them. The CDR3 contains 15 residues. As DNA, the CDR3 is TGTGCCAGCAGTGAACGGGGTTGGGAGTCCTACGAGCAGTACTTC. This gives the protein CASSERGWESYEQYF.

The table lists this clone with a few counts. V and J are TRBV7-9 and TRBJ2-5; 7 bases match TRBD1. The CDR3 loop spans 16 amino acids. From germline, CDR1 is SEHNR and CDR2 FQNEAQ (reference sequence). V lost 4 bases and J lost 1; bases outside the gene matches: 9. DNA of the CDR3: TGTGCCAGCAGCTCGAATGACAGGGTCCCCCAAGAGACCCAGTACTTC. This translates into CASSSNDRVPQETQYF.

The table lists this clone with a count of one. V is TRBV4-1 and J is TRBJ2-3; D unresolved. Trimming pared 2 bases from V and 0 bases from J, leaving 9 bases between. CDR1 and CDR2 (germline): MGHRA, YSYEKL. The length of the CDR3 is 15 residues. The CDR3 spells CASSQLPSSTDTQYF. In DNA, the CDR3 is TGCGCCAGCAGCCAACTACCGTCTAGCACAGATACGCAGTATTTT.

The chain carries TRBV19 and TRBJ2-3; TRBD2 agrees at 8 bases. Germline trimming cut 6 bases from V and 0 bases from J; bases unmatched to any gene: 11. Germline CDR1 reads LNHDA; CDR2 reads SQIVND (reference sequence). The CDR3 contains 17 residues. CDR3 loop: CASSFILAEGSTDTQYF. The CDR3 DNA reads as TGTGCCAGTAGCTTTATACTAGCGGAGGGGAGCACAGATACGCAGTATTTT.

CDR3 protein: CASSPYNREQFF. The CDR3, as DNA: TGTGCCAGCAGCCCTTATAATCGGGAGCAGTTCTTC. The chain has TRBV9 and TRBJ2-1; D not certain. Germline-derived CDR1 and CDR2 are SGDLS and YYNGEE. V lost 4 bases, J lost 10 bases, and 12 bases lay in between. CDR3 size: 12 residues. The full variable domain, with the rest looked up from reference TRBV9 and TRBJ2-1, is DSGVTQTPKHLITATGQRVTLRCSPRSGDLSVYWYQQSLDQGLQFLIQYYNGEERAKGNILERFSAQQFPDLHSELNLSSLELGDSALYFCASSPYNREQFFGPGTRLTVL.

This chain connects TRBV6-5 to TRBJ1-2; D perhaps matches TRBD1 (6 bases). The V end lost 5 bases, the J end lost 8 bases, and 15 bases lay between the germline ends. This CDR3 comprises 13 residues. Germline assignment: CDR1 MNHEY and CDR2 SVGAGI. The DNA for the CDR3 is TGTGCCAGCAGTACGGAGACAGGAAGGGGCTACACCTTC. Translating it yields CASSTETGRGYTF.

This chain connects TRBV27 to TRBJ2-7; 8 nucleotides line up with TRBD1. The trim removed 5 bases at V and 5 bases at J, leaving 8 bases unmatched. This CDR3 spans 14 amino acids. Germline-derived CDR1 and CDR2 are MNHEY and SMNVEV (reference sequence). The CDR3 DNA reads TGTGCCAGCAGTCCCGGGACAGGTCGGAACGAGCAGTACTTC. Its protein product is CASSPGTGRNEQYF.

V is TRBV6-5 and J is TRBJ2-1; TRBD1 aligns across 9 bases. Trimming at V came to 9 bases and at J to 1 base, leaving 7 bases not matched to a gene. Germline CDR1 reads MNHEY; CDR2 reads SVGAGI. The CDR3 extends over 15 amino acids. As DNA, the CDR3 is TGTGCCAGTAATAGGGGGACAGGGTCCTACAATGAGCAGTTCTTC. This sequence encodes CASNRGTGSYNEQFF.

V gene TRBV2 combines with J gene TRBJ2-1; 11 bases line up with TRBD1. Unmatched junction bases numbered 9, after V lost 8 bases and J lost 9 bases. Per germline, CDR1 SNHLY and CDR2 FYNNEI. The CDR3 has 14 residues. The DNA for the CDR3 is TGTGCCAGCCTCCGGGACAGGGGGGTAGGTGAGCAGTTCTTC. As protein: CASLRDRGVGEQFF.

The chain recombines TRBV25-1 with TRBJ1-1; tentative D call: TRBD1 (5 bases). The CDR3 runs to 14 residues. Germline V lookup: CDR1 MGHDK, CDR2 SYGVNS. The V end lost 4 bases, the J end lost 4 bases, and 13 bases lay between the germline ends. The CDR3 DNA is TGTGCCAGCAGTGGGGGCTGGGGCGGCACTGAAGCTTTCTTT. It is translated as CASSGGWGGTEAFF. Together with reference TRBV25-1 and TRBJ1-1, the CDR3 gives the full variable domain: EADIYQTPRYLVIGTGKKITLECSQTMGHDKMYWYQQDPGMELHLIHYSYGVNSTEKGDLSSESTVSRIRTEHFPLTLESARPSHTSQYLCASSGGWGGTEAFFGQGTRLTVV.

J is TRBJ2-1 and V is TRBV10-2, with 8 bases that match TRBD2. V lost 3 bases to trimming and J lost 0 bases; unmatched junction nucleotides: 4. Germline lookup yields CDR1 WSHSY and CDR2 SAAADI. The CDR3 is made up of 16 amino acids. The CDR3 spells CASSELAGISYNEQFF. In DNA, the CDR3 is TGCGCCAGCAGTGAATTAGCGGGGATCTCCTACAATGAGCAGTTCTTC.

The rearrangement joins TRBV9 to TRBJ1-1, with D tentatively TRBD1 (5 bases). The V end was cut by 6 bases, the J end by 5 bases, with 20 bases between. Per germline, CDR1 SGDLS and CDR2 YYNGEE. This CDR3 spans 15 amino acids. CDR3 region: CASTSGRVGSTEAFF. The DNA of the CDR3 is TGTGCCAGCACGTCAGGCAGGGTAGGTTCTACTGAAGCTTTCTTT.